Each of the 23 T cell receptor beta chains below was sequenced from the same sample in a study of shared clonotypes between healthy human individuals. The data were produced by immunoSEQ multiplex PCR, yet TCRdb's version contains in-frame clones alone and is incomplete. This sample has over 1.5 million clones, with approximately 98% found just once. The sequenced material came from naive CD4+ T cells sorted from blood. Subset specified: CD45RA+ positively selected. These TCRs come from a man between 25 and 39 years old in good health.

This rearrangement joins TRBV7-2 to TRBJ2-3, with TRBD2 identical over 10 bases. The CDR3 consists of 15 residues. The germline gives CDR1 SGHTA, CDR2 FQGNSA. Trimming removed 3 bases from V and 1 base from J; junction bases left unmatched: 1. This CDR3 reads CASSFLAGGTDTQYF. The CDR3 nucleotides are TGTGCCAGCAGCTTTCTAGCGGGAGGCACAGATACGCAGTATTTT.

The V call is TRBV16, the J call TRBJ2-5; TRBD2 matches at 7 bases. The V segment lost 4 bases and the J segment 4 bases; nucleotides outside the gene matches: 12. Germline assignment: CDR1 KGHSY and CDR2 FQNENV. The CDR3 consists of 16 residues. The CDR3, as DNA: TGTGCCAGCAGCCCCCGCGGGCGGGAGCGGATAGAGACCCAGTACTTC. Translation: CASSPRGRERIETQYF.

The chain links TRBV7-8 to TRBJ1-2; 7 nucleotides align to TRBD1. CDR1 is SGHVS and CDR2 is FQNEAQ in the germline V gene. This CDR3 is 15 amino acids long. The J segment lost 4 bases and the V segment lost 4 bases, leaving 9 bases of the junction unmatched. The CDR3 nucleotides read TGTGCCAGCAGCTCCTTCGGACAGGAAAGCTATGGCTACACCTTC. Protein: CASSSFGQESYGYTF. Supplemented by reference TRBV7-8 and TRBJ1-2, the full variable domain reads GAGVSQSPRYKVAKRGQDVALRCDPISGHVSLFWYQQALGQGPEFLTYFQNEAQLDKSGLPSDRFFAERPEGSVSTLKIQRTQQEDSAVYLCASSSFGQESYGYTFGSGTRLTVV.

The gene calls are TRBV27 and TRBJ2-3; D not resolved. V dropped 6 bases and J dropped 10 bases, with 17 bases sitting between them. Germline CDR1 MNHEY, CDR2 SMNVEV (reference sequence). The CDR3 runs 13 residues. CDR3 in amino acids: CASSPIEESSQYF. In DNA form, the CDR3 reads TGTGCCAGCAGCCCAATCGAGGAGTCGTCGCAGTATTTT.

The chain uses TRBV10-3 and TRBJ1-3; D gene unclear. The germline gives CDR1 ENHRY, CDR2 SYGVKD. With 3 bases removed from V and 1 base from J, the gap between germline ends came to 10 bases. This CDR3 is 15 amino acids long. The CDR3 sequence is CAISDYGISGNTIYF. The CDR3 region has the DNA TGTGCCATCAGTGATTACGGGATATCTGGAAACACCATATATTTT.

This clone was recorded once. The chain links TRBV29-1 to TRBJ2-5, with a weak D call TRBD2 (5 bases). The CDR3 has 12 residues. The V end was cut by 7 bases, the J end by 3 bases, with 12 bases between. The germline gives CDR1 SQVTM, CDR2 ANQGSEA. The chain's CDR3 is CSATRTEETQYF. The CDR3 region has the DNA TGCAGCGCCACTAGGACTGAAGAGACCCAGTACTTC.

The rearrangement links TRBV19 to TRBJ1-5, with D maybe TRBD1 (5 bases). Germline CDR1 is LNHDA and CDR2 is SQIVND (reference sequence). CDR3 size: 14 residues. The V end lost 6 bases, the J end lost 11 bases, and 20 bases lay between the germline ends. Written as DNA, the CDR3 is TGTGCCAGTAGGAAGGTGGGGGTCTTCGGGGCCCAGCATTTT. Translation gives CASRKVGVFGAQHF. Looking up the rest from reference TRBV19 and TRBJ1-5 gives the full variable domain: DGGITQSPKYLFRKEGQNVTLSCEQNLNHDAMYWYRQDPGQGLRLIYYSQIVNDFQKGDIAEGYSVSREKKESFPLTVTSAQKNPTAFYLCASRKVGVFGAQHFGDGTRLSIL.

The rearrangement links TRBV28 to TRBJ1-4; 9 bases align to TRBD1. The length of the CDR3 is 18 residues. Germline trimming cut 6 bases from V and 0 bases from J; bases unmatched to any gene: 11. The germline gives CDR1 MDHEN, CDR2 SYDVKM. The CDR3 DNA is TGTGCCAGCAGCCTACCGGGACAGGGCTTTGCAACTAATGAAAAACTGTTTTTT. Its translation is CASSLPGQGFATNEKLFF.

The chain has TRBV29-1 and TRBJ2-1; D is possibly TRBD1 (5 bases). Trimming removed 4 bases from V and 6 bases from J, with 13 bases in between. From germline, CDR1 is SQVTM and CDR2 ANQGSEA. The CDR3 covers 13 residues. CDR3 protein: CSVGTRQINEQFF. The CDR3 coding sequence is TGCAGCGTTGGGACAAGACAGATCAATGAGCAGTTCTTC.

A word on this clone: Different DNA sequences within this sample yield the same CDR3. The V and J genes are TRBV7-2 and TRBJ2-1; 10 nucleotides match TRBD2. After removal of 3 bases from V and 3 bases from J, the junction contained 2 bases not matched to a gene. The CDR3 has 15 amino acids. Germline-derived CDR1 and CDR2 are SGHTA and FQGNSA. CDR3 nucleotides: TGTGCCAGCAGCTTCTCTAGCGGGAGCTACAATGAGCAGTTCTTC. Translating it yields CASSFSSGSYNEQFF. The full variable domain, its missing parts supplied by reference TRBV7-2 and TRBJ2-1, is GAGVSQSPSNKVTEKGKDVELRCDPISGHTALYWYRQSLGQGLEFLIYFQGNSAPDKSGLPSDRFSAERTGGSVSTLTIQRTQQEDSAVYLCASSFSSGSYNEQFFGPGTRLTVL.

This chain joins TRBV6-4 and TRBJ1-1, with TRBD1 matching 8 bases. Unmatched junction bases numbered 4, after V lost 6 bases and J lost 1 base. CDR3 size: 14 residues. Germline CDR1 reads MRHNA; CDR2 reads SNTAGT. The CDR3 sequence is CASRNTGGNTEAFF. CDR3 nucleotides: TGTGCCAGCAGGAACACAGGGGGGAACACTGAAGCTTTCTTT.

The rearrangement joins TRBV30 to TRBJ1-4; weak D call: TRBD1 (6 bases). The germline V and J ends were trimmed by 3 bases and 4 bases, with 15 bases remaining between them. This CDR3 is built from 15 residues. Germline V gene sequence: CDR1 GTSNPN, CDR2 SVGIG (reference sequence). CDR3 in amino acids: CAWSGSGGGNEKLFF. The CDR3 DNA is TGTGCCTGGAGCGGTTCGGGAGGGGGTAATGAAAAACTGTTTTTT.

The chain is built from TRBV2 and TRBJ2-7; D may match TRBD1 or TRBD2 (5 bases each). Trimming took 4 bases from V and 2 from J, leaving 18 bases between them. Per germline, CDR1 SNHLY and CDR2 FYNNEI. There are 16 residues in the CDR3. The CDR3 DNA follows: TGTGCCAGCAGTGTTCGGTTAGCAGGGACCACCTACGAGCAGTACTTC. Translating it yields CASSVRLAGTTYEQYF.

CDR3 DNA sequence: TGTGCCAGCAGTTCCGCCGAGAGCTATGGCTACACCTTC. Translating it yields CASSSAESYGYTF. The V gene is TRBV2, the J gene TRBJ1-2; D ambiguous. Deletions cut 5 bases from V and 4 bases from J, with 11 bases between. This CDR3 spans 13 amino acids. The germline gives CDR1 SNHLY, CDR2 FYNNEI.

This rearrangement joins TRBV27 to TRBJ2-1; D might be TRBD1 or TRBD2, each matching 5 bases. This CDR3 comprises 14 residues. Between the trimmed V and J ends, which lost 5 bases and 5 bases, there was a span of 13 bases. From germline, CDR1 is MNHEY and CDR2 SMNVEV (reference sequence). The CDR3 spells CASSQSGTHNEQFF. In DNA form, the CDR3 reads TGTGCCAGCAGTCAATCCGGGACCCACAATGAGCAGTTCTTC.

V and J are TRBV5-8 and TRBJ2-5; tentatively, D is TRBD1 (5 bases). V was cut by 10 bases and J by 5 bases, with 21 bases left in between. Germline CDR1 is SGHTS and CDR2 is YDEGEE. This CDR3 has 14 amino acids. CDR3 residues: CAVGVGSPGETQYF. DNA of the CDR3: TGTGCCGTAGGGGTGGGCAGCCCAGGGGAGACCCAGTACTTC. The whole variable domain, filled in from reference TRBV5-8 and TRBJ2-5, reads EAGVTQSPTHLIKTRGQQATLRCSPISGHTSVYWYQQALGLGLQFLLWYDEGEERNRGNFPPRFSGRQFPNYSSELNVNALELEDSALYLCAVGVGSPGETQYFGPGTRLLVL.

The gene calls are TRBV9 and TRBJ2-1; tentatively, D is TRBD2 (6 bases). The CDR3 has 17 residues. Germline-derived CDR1 and CDR2 are SGDLS and YYNGEE. V lost 4 bases to trimming and J lost 0 bases, with 17 bases between them. CDR3 sequence reads: CASSPNTGVVSYNEQFF. The CDR3 DNA sequence: TGTGCCAGCAGCCCCAACACGGGAGTCGTCTCCTACAATGAGCAGTTCTTC.

The CDR3 reads CASSFAGNTDTQYF. The CDR3 DNA is TGTGCCAGCAGTTTCGCGGGAAACACAGATACGCAGTATTTT. The chain recombines TRBV27 with TRBJ2-3; maybe TRBD2 (6 bases). From germline, CDR1 is MNHEY and CDR2 SMNVEV (reference sequence). This CDR3 has 14 residues. Trimming took off 3 bases at V and 2 bases at J, with 9 bases between the two ends.

J is TRBJ1-2 and V is TRBV11-2, with 7 positions matching TRBD1. Germline CDR1 and CDR2: SGHAT and FQNNGV. The CDR3 has 15 amino acids. The V and J ends lost 5 bases and 8 bases, in that order; junction bases with no gene match: 14. The CDR3 loop reads CASSTIRTGLGGYTF. The CDR3 DNA reads as TGTGCCAGCAGCACCATACGGACAGGCTTGGGCGGCTACACCTTC.

The chain carries TRBV25-1 and TRBJ1-5; 7 bases are shared with TRBD1. Germline CDR1 reads MGHDK; CDR2 reads SYGVNS. Trimming cost V 2 bases and J 4 bases; bases outside gene matches: 8. The CDR3 contains 16 residues. CDR3 bases: TGTGCCAGCAGTGAAAAGAGACAGGGATTTAATCAGCCCCAGCATTTT. Amino acids: CASSEKRQGFNQPQHF.

The chain links TRBV5-1 to TRBJ2-7; the D gene is possibly TRBD2 (5 bases). Germline loops: CDR1 SGHRS, CDR2 YFSETQ. V was clipped by 0 bases and J by 2 bases, with 12 bases between them. The CDR3 covers 15 residues. The CDR3 here is CASSLVPEGTYEQYF. The CDR3 nucleotides are TGCGCCAGCAGCTTGGTACCAGAGGGTACCTACGAGCAGTACTTC.

CDR3 nucleotides: TGTGCCAGCAGTGGGACAGGTTCAGATACGCAGTATTTT. Protein: CASSGTGSDTQYF. V gene TRBV6-4 combines with J gene TRBJ2-3, with TRBD1 identical over 7 bases. The trim removed 4 bases at V and 4 bases at J, leaving 2 bases unmatched. This CDR3 contains 13 residues. From germline, CDR1 is MRHNA and CDR2 SNTAGT.

V usage is TRBV5-1 and J usage is TRBJ2-1, with a weak D call TRBD2 (6 bases). V lost 2 bases and J lost 7, with 10 bases in between. The CDR3 extends over 13 amino acids. Germline V CDR1 and CDR2: SGHRS, YFSETQ. The CDR3: CASSFTGGNEQFF. Written as DNA, the CDR3 is TGCGCCAGCAGCTTCACCGGGGGTAATGAGCAGTTCTTC.